This T cell receptor beta chain was identified during a study of T cell changes during pregnancy in multiple sclerosis. TCRdb's copy holds only in-frame clones and misses some; the assay was immunoSEQ multiplex PCR. This sample has some 37,000 clones, with about 92% found just once. Germline V lookup: CDR1 LGHNA, CDR2 YSLEER. CDR3 length: 15 amino acids. Trimming left V 0 bases short and J 2 bases short, with 10 bases between. This receptor was taken from a female donor with multiple sclerosis, enrolled in a pregnancy study. Input material: PBMCs (not recorded whether the cells were cultured). The rearrangement links TRBV4-3 to TRBJ1-1; D unclear. CDR3 DNA: TGCGCCAGCAGCCAAGATTATTTCGGCAACACTGAAGCTTTCTTT. Its translation is CASSQDYFGNTEAFF.